This entry concerns a single TCR beta chain. What it binds is not known. Sequencing was done on patients that had shown CD8+CD57+ cell expansion by flow cytometry. No therapy was given to patients before blood sampling. The template used for profiling TCR beta VDJ and CDR3 was genomic DNA. TCRdb reanalysed the reads using MiXCR and keeps one entry per CDR3 protein. Among just over 450,000 distinct CDR3 sequences, about a third were seen once, and the ten largest hold 0.82%. The data originate from a study of CD8+CD57+ T cells in acquired aplastic anemia. Broader study findings: No significant difference in CD8+ Simpson's diversity was found between patients and controls.

The clonotype originates from a human donor with aplastic anemia. Material for sequencing was sorted CD4+, CD8+, or CD8+CD57+ T cells (not recorded which) from PBMCs.

The CDR3 sequence is CASSFGGAFKQFF. In nucleotides, the CDR3 is TGTGCCAGCAGCTTTGGGGGGGCCTTTAAGCAGTTCTTC. The genes are TRBV7-8 and TRBJ2-1; TRBD2 is a possible D gene (7 bases). The V gene lost 3 bases and the J gene lost 11 bases, with 14 bases spanning the gap. The CDR3 totals 13 residues. Germline V gene data show CDR1 as SGHVS and CDR2 as FQNEAQ.